This T cell receptor beta chain appears in the sequencing data of a study of T cell repertoires in cytomegalovirus infection. Study information: Both CMV infection and a matching HLA type were indicated by public TCR beta signatures.

Losses at the gene ends were 4 bases for V and 8 bases for J; bases not matched to a gene: 14. The CDR3 is 16 residues long. General study results and limits: Ex vivo, HLA-C-restricted CMV-specific TCR beta clonotypes prevailed over the rest of the response.

TCRdb reprocessed the reads via MiXCR and lists one record per CDR3 protein. The table includes about 740,000 distinct CDR3 sequences, 35% detected once. This clonotype was detected a few times. The antigen remains unidentified. The chain links TRBV12-3 or TRBV12-4 to TRBJ1-2, with 9 bases fitting TRBD1. The receptor was isolated from a human donor in good health (CMV status not recorded). Some clones in this sample may be carry-over from other donors' samples. The material sequenced was PBMCs. The CDR3 DNA reads TGTGCCAGCAGTTCGGCACCCCGGGACAGGGATGGCGGCTACACCTTC. It specifies CASSSAPRDRDGGYTF.